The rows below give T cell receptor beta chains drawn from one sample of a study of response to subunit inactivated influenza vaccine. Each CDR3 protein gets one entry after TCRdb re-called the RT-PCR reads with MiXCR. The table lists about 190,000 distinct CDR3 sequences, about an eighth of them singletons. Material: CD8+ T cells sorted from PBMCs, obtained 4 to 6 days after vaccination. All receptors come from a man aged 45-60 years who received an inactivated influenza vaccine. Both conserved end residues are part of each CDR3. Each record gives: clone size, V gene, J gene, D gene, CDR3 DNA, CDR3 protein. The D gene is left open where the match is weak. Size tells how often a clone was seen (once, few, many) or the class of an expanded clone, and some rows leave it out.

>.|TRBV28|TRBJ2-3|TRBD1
TGTGCCACCTCCCCCGGACAGGGCCGTGGGGATACGCAGTATTTT
CATSPGQGRGDTQYF
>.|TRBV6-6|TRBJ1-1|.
TGTGCCAGCAGTTACTACGGGGCGGCAGCTTTCTTT
CASSYYGAAAFF
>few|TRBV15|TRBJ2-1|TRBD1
TGTGCCACCAGCACACACCCTACGACAGGGTACCACAATGAGCAGTTCTTC
CATSTHPTTGYHNEQFF
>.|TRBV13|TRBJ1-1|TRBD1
TGTGCCAGCAGCCCACGGGACAGGTGGGGGAATGGTGAAGCTTTCTTT
CASSPRDRWGNGEAFF
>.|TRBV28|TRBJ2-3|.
TGTGCCAGCAGTTGGGACTCATTCACAGATACGCAGTATTTT
CASSWDSFTDTQYF
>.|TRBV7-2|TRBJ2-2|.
TGTGCCAGCAGCGAGTTGGCTAGCTTAAACACCGGGGAGCTGTTTTTT
CASSELASLNTGELFF
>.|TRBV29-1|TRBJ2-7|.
TGCAGCGCCGGCGAGGGACCCTACGAGCAGTACTTC
CSAGEGPYEQYF
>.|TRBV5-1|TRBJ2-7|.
TGCGCCAGCAGCTTCGCACTTTCCTACGAGCAGTACTTC
CASSFALSYEQYF
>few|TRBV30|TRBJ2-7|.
TGTGCCTGGAGACAGGACGCCACCTACGAGCAGTACTTC
CAWRQDATYEQYF
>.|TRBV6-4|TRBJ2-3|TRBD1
TGTGCCAGCAGTCCGGGACAGGTTGAGACAGATACGCAGTATTTT
CASSPGQVETDTQYF
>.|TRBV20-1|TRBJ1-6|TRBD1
TGCAGTGCTCTTGACAGGGTTTCTTTCCCCCTCCACTTT
CSALDRVSFPLHF
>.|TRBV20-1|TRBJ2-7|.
TGCAGTGCTGACGGGACGGGGCTAGCCCCGAGCTCCTACGAGCAGTACTTC
CSADGTGLAPSSYEQYF
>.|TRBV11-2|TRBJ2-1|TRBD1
TGTGCCGGCAGCTTAGAGGACAGGAAACTACTAAGCCCCTACAATGAGCAGTTCTTC
CAGSLEDRKLLSPYNEQFF
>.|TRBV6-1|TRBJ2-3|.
TGTGCCAGCAGTGACCGTTCGGCGGGAACTAGCACAGATACGCAGTATTTT
CASSDRSAGTSTDTQYF
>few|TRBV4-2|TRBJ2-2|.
TGTGCCAGCAGCCCCCTTGGCTCGGGAGTCACCGGGGAGCTGTTTTTT
CASSPLGSGVTGELFF
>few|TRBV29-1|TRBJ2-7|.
TGCAGCGTTTTACAGGGAAAATCCTACGAGCAGTACTTC
CSVLQGKSYEQYF
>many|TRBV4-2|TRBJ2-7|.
TGTGCCAGCAGCCATGAGATAGCCTACCACGAGCAGTACTTC
CASSHEIAYHEQYF
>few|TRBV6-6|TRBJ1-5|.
TGTGCCAGCAAGGGGGGGGGAAATCAGCCCCAGCATTTT
CASKGGGNQPQHF
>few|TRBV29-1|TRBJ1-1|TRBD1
TGCAGCGTAGAATACAGGGGCAACACTGAAGCTTTCTTT
CSVEYRGNTEAFF
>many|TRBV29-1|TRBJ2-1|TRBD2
TGCAGCGTTGAGCGGGAGCTTAAAAATGAGCAGTTCTTC
CSVERELKNEQFF
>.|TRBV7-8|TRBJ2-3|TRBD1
TGTGCCAGCAGCTTACAGGGGGCGGTCACAGATACGCAGTATTTT
CASSLQGAVTDTQYF
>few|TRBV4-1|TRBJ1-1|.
TGCGCCAGCAGCCAAGGATCGAACACTGAAGCTTTCTTT
CASSQGSNTEAFF
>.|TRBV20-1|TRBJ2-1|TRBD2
TGCAGTGCTAGGAATCAACGCGGGAGGGGTTACAATGAGCAGTTCTTC
CSARNQRGRGYNEQFF
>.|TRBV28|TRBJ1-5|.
TGTGCCAGCAGTTTATTGAGAGACATGGCATCTCAGCCCCAGCATTTT
CASSLLRDMASQPQHF